The 15 T cell receptor beta chains below all came from one sample that was sequenced in a study of blood T cells in healthy people across ages. Next came a second PCR, run for about 7 to 12 cycles, which used a sample-barcoded 5' primer along with a J-beta primer mix. TCRdb analysed the 5' RACE reads with MiXCR anew, one entry per CDR3 protein. The repertoire includes roughly 1,700,000 distinct CDR3 sequences, roughly 27% of them detected once, and roughly 8% sits in the top ten. The sample was blood. These receptors were taken from a woman aged 30 to 39 in good health.

In its sample, this clonotype was seen a few times. This chain links TRBV9 with TRBJ2-1, with 10 bases fitting TRBD2. Unmatched junction bases numbered 8, after V lost 0 bases and J lost 5 bases. The length of the CDR3 is 17 residues. Germline V gives CDR1 SGDLS, CDR2 YYNGEE. The CDR3 DNA reads as TGTGCCAGCAGCGTAGCTCCGACTAGCGGGCAAAACAATGAGCAGTTCTTC. Translation: CASSVAPTSGQNNEQFF.

This clonotype was picked up many times. The rearrangement links TRBV5-6 to TRBJ2-7; D is possibly TRBD2 (6 bases). Germline values: CDR1 SGHDT, CDR2 YYEEEE. Trimming pared 1 base from V and 2 bases from J, leaving 16 bases between. The CDR3 loop spans 16 amino acids. The CDR3 nucleotides are TGTGCCAGCAGCTTGAGTTGGCGGGACGGGACCTACGAGCAGTACTTC. Translated: CASSLSWRDGTYEQYF.

Ten or more counts support this clonotype. This chain uses TRBV5-1 with TRBJ2-6; maybe TRBD2 (5 bases). V was shortened by 10 bases and J by 0 bases, with 20 bases between the two germline ends. Germline CDR1 is SGHRS and CDR2 is YFSETQ. There are 17 residues in the CDR3. The CDR3 loop reads CASSLRAGVSGANVLTF. The DNA of the CDR3 is TGCGCCTCCTCCCTGAGGGCAGGAGTCTCTGGGGCCAACGTCCTGACTTTC. Together with reference TRBV5-1 and TRBJ2-6, the CDR3 gives the full variable domain: KAGVTQTPRYLIKTRGQQVTLSCSPISGHRSVSWYQQTPGQGLQFLFEYFSETQRNKGNFPGRFSGRQFSNSRSEMNVSTLELGDSALYLCASSLRAGVSGANVLTFGAGSRLTVL.

This chain joins TRBV2 and TRBJ2-4; D unclear. This CDR3 contains 14 residues. The germline V gene encodes CDR1 SNHLY and CDR2 FYNNEI. The V gene lost 6 bases and the J gene lost 8 bases, with 17 bases spanning the gap. The CDR3 region is CASSLGDLEHIQYF. CDR3 DNA sequence: TGTGCCAGCAGCCTCGGTGACCTGGAGCACATTCAGTACTTC.

The rearrangement links TRBV20-1 to TRBJ2-3; TRBD2 matches at 13 bases. This CDR3 has 15 amino acids. V trimming: 6 bases; J trimming: 8 bases; junction bases outside the gene matches: 11. Looked up from germline, CDR1 is DFQATT and CDR2 is SNEGSKA (reference sequence). This chain's CDR3 is CSAQQTSGGSGTQYF. The CDR3 DNA sequence: TGCAGTGCCCAACAGACTAGCGGGGGGTCTGGTACGCAGTATTTT.

As concerns this clonotype: This likely traces to a read error, being one base from a far larger clone. The DNA for the CDR3 is TGTGCCAGCAGCTTAGGGGAAGGATACGAGCGGTACTTC. It yields the protein CASSLGEGYERYF. The chain is built from TRBV7-3 and TRBJ2-7; D not resolved. CDR1 is SGHTA, CDR2 FQGTGA, per germline. The CDR3 runs 13 residues.

The chain employs TRBV6-6 and TRBJ1-2; 12 bases agree with TRBD1. The CDR3 totals 15 residues. Germline values: CDR1 MNHNY, CDR2 SVGAGI (reference sequence). Trimming took 7 bases from V and 8 from J; bases not matched to a gene: 11. CDR3 sequence: CASTLPGQGARGYTF. The CDR3 DNA reads as TGTGCCAGCACCCTTCCGGGACAGGGGGCGAGAGGCTACACCTTC.

Remarks on this clonotype: At one end the junction does not follow the germline gene, possibly because of a read error. The rearrangement uses TRBV12-3 or TRBV12-4 and TRBJ1-2; 9 nucleotides line up with TRBD1. There are 14 residues in the CDR3. The CDR3 nucleotides are TGTGCCAGCAGCTTAGGTGGGACAGGGTTTGGCTACACCTTC. It translates to CASSLGGTGFGYTF.

Concerning this clonotype: A much larger clone differs from this one at a single base, so this may be a read error. This is likely a read error, given that the CDR3 carries no conserved phenylalanine or tryptophan at its end. The chain has TRBV4-3 and TRBJ2-1; D is possibly TRBD2 (5 bases). The V end lost 2 bases, the J end lost 0 bases, and 8 bases lay between the germline ends. CDR3 length: 15 residues. Germline V gene sequence: CDR1 LGHNA, CDR2 YSLEER. DNA for the CDR3: TGCGCCAGCAGCCAAAGCGGCAGCTCCTACAATGAGCAGTTCTTA. Amino acid sequence: CASSQSGSSYNEQFL.

The chain combines TRBV7-2 with TRBJ2-5, with D possibly TRBD2 on 6 matching bases. The germline V and J ends were trimmed by 1 base and 8 bases, with 14 bases remaining between them. Germline CDR1 SGHTA, CDR2 FQGNSA. This CDR3 contains 14 residues. CDR3 sequence: CASSLGGLPSTQYF. The CDR3 DNA sequence: TGTGCCAGCAGCTTAGGGGGACTTCCCTCTACCCAGTACTTC.

This clonotype was picked up a small number of times. The rearrangement joins TRBV4-3 to TRBJ2-7; a weak D match, TRBD1 (5 bases). This CDR3 is 15 amino acids long. Trimming removed 0 bases at V and 6 bases at J, with 15 bases between. Germline V lookup: CDR1 LGHNA, CDR2 YSLEER. The CDR3 DNA follows: TGCGCCAGCAGCCAAGAGTCAGGGCTAGTCGGCGAGCAGTACTTC. This gives the protein CASSQESGLVGEQYF.

This rearrangement joins TRBV5-1 to TRBJ1-5; D is undetermined. Germline V lookup: CDR1 SGHRS, CDR2 YFSETQ. V was clipped by 0 bases and J by 5 bases, with 6 bases between them. The CDR3 is 13 amino acids. The CDR3 region is CASSLVGYQPQHF. In nucleotides, the CDR3 is TGCGCCAGCAGCTTGGTTGGGTATCAGCCCCAGCATTTT.

This clonotype was picked up a small number of times. CDR3 sequence reads: CASSPGLAGTGETQYF. CDR3 nucleotides: TGCGCCAGCAGCCCGGGCCTAGCGGGAACAGGAGAGACCCAGTACTTC. This rearrangement joins TRBV5-1 to TRBJ2-5; 9 bases are shared with TRBD2. The V segment lost 4 bases and the J segment 4 bases; nucleotides outside the gene matches: 11. Germline values: CDR1 SGHRS, CDR2 YFSETQ. The length of the CDR3 is 16 residues.

This chain connects TRBV20-1 to TRBJ2-5; TRBD2 matches at 10 bases. The V segment lost 0 bases and the J segment 5 bases; nucleotides outside the gene matches: 6. This CDR3 has 15 amino acids. Germline values: CDR1 DFQATT, CDR2 SNEGSKA (reference sequence). CDR3 residues: CSARDPSGGAETQYF. The CDR3 nucleotides are TGCAGTGCTAGAGACCCGAGCGGGGGGGCCGAGACCCAGTACTTC.

V and J are TRBV2 and TRBJ1-6; D gene uncertain. The V end lost 11 bases, the J end lost 5 bases, and 13 bases lay between the germline ends. Germline-derived CDR1 and CDR2 are SNHLY and FYNNEI. The CDR3 runs 13 residues. CDR3 in DNA: TGTGCCGGCGCCACACAAAATAATTCACCCCTCCACTTT. Encoded protein: CAGATQNNSPLHF.